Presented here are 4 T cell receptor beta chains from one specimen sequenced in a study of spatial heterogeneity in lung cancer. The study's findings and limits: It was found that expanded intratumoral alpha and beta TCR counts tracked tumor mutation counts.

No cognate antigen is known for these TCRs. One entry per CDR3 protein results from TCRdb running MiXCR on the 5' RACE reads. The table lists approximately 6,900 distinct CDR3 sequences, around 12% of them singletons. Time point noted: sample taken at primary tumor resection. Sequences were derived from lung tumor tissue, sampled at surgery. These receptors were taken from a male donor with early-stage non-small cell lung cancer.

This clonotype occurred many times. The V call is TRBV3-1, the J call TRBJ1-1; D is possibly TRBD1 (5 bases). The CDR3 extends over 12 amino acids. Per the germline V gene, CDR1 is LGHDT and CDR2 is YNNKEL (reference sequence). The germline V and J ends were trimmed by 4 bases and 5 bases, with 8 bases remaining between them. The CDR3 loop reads CASSPEGTEAFF. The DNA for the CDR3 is TGTGCCAGCAGCCCCGAGGGGACTGAAGCTTTCTTT.

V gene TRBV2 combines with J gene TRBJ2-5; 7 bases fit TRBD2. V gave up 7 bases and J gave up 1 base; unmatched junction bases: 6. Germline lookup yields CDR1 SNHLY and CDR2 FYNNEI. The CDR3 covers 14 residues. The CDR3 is CASNPPSGQETQYF. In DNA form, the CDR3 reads TGTGCCAGCAACCCCCCTAGCGGCCAAGAGACCCAGTACTTC.

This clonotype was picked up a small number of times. The CDR3 region is CASSSGQPNYGYTF. CDR3 nucleotides: TGTGCCAGCAGCTCCGGACAACCAAACTATGGCTACACCTTC. The V gene is TRBV6-6, the J gene TRBJ1-2; perhaps TRBD1 as D (5 bases). Germline assignment: CDR1 MNHNY and CDR2 SVGAGI (reference sequence). Trimming took off 6 bases at V and 2 bases at J, with 13 bases between the two ends. The CDR3 totals 14 residues.

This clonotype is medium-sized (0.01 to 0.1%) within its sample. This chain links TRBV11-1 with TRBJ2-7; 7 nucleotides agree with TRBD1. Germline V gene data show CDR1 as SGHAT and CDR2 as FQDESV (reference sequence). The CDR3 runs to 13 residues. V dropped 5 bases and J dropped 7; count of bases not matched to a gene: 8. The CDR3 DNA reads TGTGCCAGCAGCCGGGGACAGCTAGAAGAGCAGTACTTC. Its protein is CASSRGQLEEQYF.